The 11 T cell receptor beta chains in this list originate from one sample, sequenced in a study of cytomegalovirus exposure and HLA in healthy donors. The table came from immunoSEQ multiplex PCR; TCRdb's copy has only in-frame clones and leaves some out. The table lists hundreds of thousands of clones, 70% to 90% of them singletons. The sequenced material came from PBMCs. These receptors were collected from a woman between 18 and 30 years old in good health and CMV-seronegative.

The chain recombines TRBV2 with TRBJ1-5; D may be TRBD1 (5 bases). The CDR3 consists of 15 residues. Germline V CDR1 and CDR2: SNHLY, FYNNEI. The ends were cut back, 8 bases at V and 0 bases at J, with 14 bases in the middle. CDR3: CASRQATGSNQPQHF. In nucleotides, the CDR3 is TGTGCCAGCCGGCAGGCAACAGGTAGCAATCAGCCCCAGCATTTT.

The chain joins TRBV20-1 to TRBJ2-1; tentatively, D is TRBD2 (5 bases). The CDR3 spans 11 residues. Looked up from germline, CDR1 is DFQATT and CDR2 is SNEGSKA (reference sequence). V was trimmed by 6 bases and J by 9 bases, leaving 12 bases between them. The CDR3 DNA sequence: TGCAGTGCCCGTGGAGGAGTTGAGCAGTTCTTC. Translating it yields CSARGGVEQFF.

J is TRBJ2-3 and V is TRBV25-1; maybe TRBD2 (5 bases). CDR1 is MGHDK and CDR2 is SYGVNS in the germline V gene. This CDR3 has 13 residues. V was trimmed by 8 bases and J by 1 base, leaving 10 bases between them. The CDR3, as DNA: TGTGCCAGCGGAGGAAGTGGCACAGATACGCAGTATTTT. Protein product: CASGGSGTDTQYF.

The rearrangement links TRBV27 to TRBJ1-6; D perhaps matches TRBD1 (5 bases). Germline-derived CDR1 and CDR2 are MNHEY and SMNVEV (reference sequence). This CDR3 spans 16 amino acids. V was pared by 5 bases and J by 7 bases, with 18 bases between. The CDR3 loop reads CASSGPRGASNSPLHF. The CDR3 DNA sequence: TGTGCCAGCAGTGGGCCAAGGGGCGCGAGCAATTCACCCCTCCACTTT.

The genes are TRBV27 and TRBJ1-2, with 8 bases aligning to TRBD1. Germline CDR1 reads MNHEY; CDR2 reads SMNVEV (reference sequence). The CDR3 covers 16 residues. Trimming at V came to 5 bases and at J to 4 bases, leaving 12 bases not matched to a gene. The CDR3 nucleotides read TGTGCCAGCAGTCCCTGGGTCGGGCAGGGGGCCTATGGCTACACCTTC. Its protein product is CASSPWVGQGAYGYTF.

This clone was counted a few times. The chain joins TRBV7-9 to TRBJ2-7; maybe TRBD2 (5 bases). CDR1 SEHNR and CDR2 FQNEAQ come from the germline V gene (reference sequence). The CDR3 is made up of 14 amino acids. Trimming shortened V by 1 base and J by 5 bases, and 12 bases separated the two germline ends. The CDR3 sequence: CASSLVLAPHEQYF. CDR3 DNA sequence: TGTGCCAGCAGCTTAGTGCTAGCCCCCCACGAGCAGTACTTC.

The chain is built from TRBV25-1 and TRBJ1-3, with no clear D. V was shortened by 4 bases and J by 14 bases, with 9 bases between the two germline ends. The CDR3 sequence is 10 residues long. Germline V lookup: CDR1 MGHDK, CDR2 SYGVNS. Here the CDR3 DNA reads TGTGCCAGCAGTGGGGCTCACGTATATTTT. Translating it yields CASSGAHVYF.

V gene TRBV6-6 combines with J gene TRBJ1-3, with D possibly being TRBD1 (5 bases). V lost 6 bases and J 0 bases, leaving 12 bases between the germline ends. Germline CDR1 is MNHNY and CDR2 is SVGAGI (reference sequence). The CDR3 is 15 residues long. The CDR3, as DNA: TGTGCCAGCAGGTTCGACAGTTCCTCTGGAAACACCATATATTTT. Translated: CASRFDSSSGNTIYF.

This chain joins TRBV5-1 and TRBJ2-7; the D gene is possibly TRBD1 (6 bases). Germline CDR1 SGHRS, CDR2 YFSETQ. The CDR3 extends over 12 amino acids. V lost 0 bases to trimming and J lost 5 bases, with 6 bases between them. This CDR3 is CASSLEGDEQYF. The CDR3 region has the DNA TGCGCCAGCAGCTTGGAGGGGGACGAGCAGTACTTC. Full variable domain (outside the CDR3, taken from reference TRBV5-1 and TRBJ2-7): KAGVTQTPRYLIKTRGQQVTLSCSPISGHRSVSWYQQTPGQGLQFLFEYFSETQRNKGNFPGRFSGRQFSNSRSEMNVSTLELGDSALYLCASSLEGDEQYFGPGTRLTVT.

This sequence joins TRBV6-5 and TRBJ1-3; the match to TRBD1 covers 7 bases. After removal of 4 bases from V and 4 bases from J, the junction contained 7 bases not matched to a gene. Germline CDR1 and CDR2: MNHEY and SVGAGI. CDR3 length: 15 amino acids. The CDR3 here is CASSSALTGGNTIYF. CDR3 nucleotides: TGTGCCAGCAGTTCCGCTTTGACAGGGGGAAACACCATATATTTT.

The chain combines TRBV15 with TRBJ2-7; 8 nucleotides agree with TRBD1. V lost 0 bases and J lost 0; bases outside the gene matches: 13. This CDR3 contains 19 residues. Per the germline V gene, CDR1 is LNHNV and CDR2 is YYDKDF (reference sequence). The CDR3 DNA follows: TGTGCCACCAGCAGAGATATAGACAGGGGCGATCCGAGCTCCTACGAGCAGTACTTC. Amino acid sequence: CATSRDIDRGDPSSYEQYF.